This TCR beta chain was observed in a study of blood T cells in healthy people across ages. The study, taken as a whole, reports: Older age coincided with a roughly linear decline in TCR beta diversity per million T cells.

PCR was performed a second time for about 6 to 11 cycles using a sample-barcoded 5' primer and a J-beta primer mix. One entry per CDR3 protein, called by TCRdb with MiXCR from the 5' RACE reads. The repertoire holds around 600,000 distinct CDR3 sequences, with 47% as singletons. This CDR3 is built from 16 residues. Germline V gene data show CDR1 as LGHNA and CDR2 as YSLEER. Trimming stripped 0 bases from V and 3 bases from J, with 12 bases between. In its sample, this clonotype was seen a few times. Its antigen is still unknown. This receptor was obtained from a man older than 75 in good health. The chain couples TRBV4-3 to TRBJ2-1; D may be TRBD1 or TRBD2 (5 bases each). The sample comprised blood. DNA for the CDR3: TGCGCCAGCAGCCAAGAGATGGGGACCTTCTACAATGAGCAGTTCTTC. Protein product: CASSQEMGTFYNEQFF.